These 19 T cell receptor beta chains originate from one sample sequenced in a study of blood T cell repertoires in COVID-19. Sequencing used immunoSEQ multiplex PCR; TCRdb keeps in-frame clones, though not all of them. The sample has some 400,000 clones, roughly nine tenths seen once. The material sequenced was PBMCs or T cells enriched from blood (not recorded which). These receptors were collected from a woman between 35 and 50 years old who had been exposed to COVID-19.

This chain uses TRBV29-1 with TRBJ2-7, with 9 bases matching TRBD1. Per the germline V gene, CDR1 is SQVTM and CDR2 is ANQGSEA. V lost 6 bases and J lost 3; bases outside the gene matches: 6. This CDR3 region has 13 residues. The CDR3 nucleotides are TGCAGCGTGACAGGGGGAAGGGGCTACGAGCAGTACTTC. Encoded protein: CSVTGGRGYEQYF.

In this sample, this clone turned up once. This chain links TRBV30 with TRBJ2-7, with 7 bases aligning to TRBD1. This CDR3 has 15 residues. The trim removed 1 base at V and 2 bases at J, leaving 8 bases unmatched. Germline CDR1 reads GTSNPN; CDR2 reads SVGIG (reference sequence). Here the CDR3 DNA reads TGTGCCTGGAGTGGGAGACCAGGGACAGCCTACGAGCAGTACTTC. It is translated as CAWSGRPGTAYEQYF.

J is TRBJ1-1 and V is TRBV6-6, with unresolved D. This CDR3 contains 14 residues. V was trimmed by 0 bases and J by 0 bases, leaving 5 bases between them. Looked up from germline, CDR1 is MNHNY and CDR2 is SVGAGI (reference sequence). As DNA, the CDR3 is TGTGCCAGCAGTTACTCGTACATGAACACTGAAGCTTTCTTT. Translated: CASSYSYMNTEAFF.

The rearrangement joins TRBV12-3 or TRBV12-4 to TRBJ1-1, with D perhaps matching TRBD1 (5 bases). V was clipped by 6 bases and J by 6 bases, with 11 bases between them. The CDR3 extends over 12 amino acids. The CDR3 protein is CASRAAGSEAFF. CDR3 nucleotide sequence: TGTGCCAGCAGGGCGGCAGGGTCTGAAGCTTTCTTT.

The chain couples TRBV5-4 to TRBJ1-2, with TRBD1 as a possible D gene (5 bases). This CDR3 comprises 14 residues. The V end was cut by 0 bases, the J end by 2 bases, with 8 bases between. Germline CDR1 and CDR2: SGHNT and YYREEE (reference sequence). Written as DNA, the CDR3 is TGTGCCAGCAGCTTGGGGGGCAGGAACTATGGCTACACCTTC. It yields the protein CASSLGGRNYGYTF. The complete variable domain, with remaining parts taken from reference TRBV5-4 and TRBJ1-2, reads ETGVTQSPTHLIKTRGQQVTLRCSSQSGHNTVSWYQQALGQGPQFIFQYYREEENGRGNFPPRFSGLQFPNYSSELNVNALELDDSALYLCASSLGGRNYGYTFGSGTRLTVV.

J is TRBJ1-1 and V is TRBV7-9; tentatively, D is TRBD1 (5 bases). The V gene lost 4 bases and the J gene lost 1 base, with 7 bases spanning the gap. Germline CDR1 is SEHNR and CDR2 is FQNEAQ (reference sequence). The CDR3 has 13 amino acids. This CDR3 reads CASSSGGNTEAFF. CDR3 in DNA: TGTGCCAGCAGCTCGGGGGGGAACACTGAAGCTTTCTTT.

CDR3 nucleotides: TGTGCCTGGAGTATAAAGACAGGGTCGGCAGATACGCAGTATTTT. Amino acids: CAWSIKTGSADTQYF. V is TRBV30 and J is TRBJ2-3; 7 nucleotides agree with TRBD1. CDR3 length: 15 residues. V lost 2 bases and J lost 4; bases outside the gene matches: 9. Per the germline V gene, CDR1 is GTSNPN and CDR2 is SVGIG (reference sequence).

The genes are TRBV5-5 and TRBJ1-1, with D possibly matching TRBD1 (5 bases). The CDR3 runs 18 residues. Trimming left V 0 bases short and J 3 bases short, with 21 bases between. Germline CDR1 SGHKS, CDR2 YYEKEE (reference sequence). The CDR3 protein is CASSLVRLGRVEDTEAFF. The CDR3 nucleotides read TGTGCCAGCAGCTTGGTTAGGCTGGGGCGAGTAGAAGACACTGAAGCTTTCTTT.

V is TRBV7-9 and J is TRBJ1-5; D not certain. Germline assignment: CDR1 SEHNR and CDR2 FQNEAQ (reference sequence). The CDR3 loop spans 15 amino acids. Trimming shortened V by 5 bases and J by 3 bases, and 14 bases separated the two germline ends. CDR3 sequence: CASSRTESSNQPQHF. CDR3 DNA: TGTGCCAGCAGCCGAACTGAAAGCTCCAATCAGCCCCAGCATTTT.

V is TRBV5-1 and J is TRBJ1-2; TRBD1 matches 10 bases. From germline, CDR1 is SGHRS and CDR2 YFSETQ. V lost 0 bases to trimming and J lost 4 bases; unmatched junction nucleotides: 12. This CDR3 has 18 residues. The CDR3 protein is CASSLGNDRGRLSYGYTF. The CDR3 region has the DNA TGCGCCAGCAGCTTGGGAAACGACAGGGGGCGTCTGAGCTATGGCTACACCTTC.

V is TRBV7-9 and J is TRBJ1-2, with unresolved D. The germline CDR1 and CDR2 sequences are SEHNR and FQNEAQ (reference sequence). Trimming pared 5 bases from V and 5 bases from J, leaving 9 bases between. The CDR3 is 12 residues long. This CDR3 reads CASSRDQYGYTF. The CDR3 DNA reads TGTGCCAGCAGCCGAGATCAATATGGCTACACCTTC.

Here the CDR3 reads CASSQMGGVSPLHF. CDR3 nucleotides: TGTGCCAGCAGCCAAATGGGGGGGGTTTCACCCCTCCACTTT. V gene TRBV3-1 (or the pseudogene TRBV3-2) combines with J gene TRBJ1-6; perhaps TRBD1 as D (5 bases). This CDR3 has 14 residues. From germline, CDR1 is LGHDT and CDR2 YNNKEL (reference sequence). The germline V and J ends were trimmed by 2 bases and 9 bases, with 11 bases remaining between them.

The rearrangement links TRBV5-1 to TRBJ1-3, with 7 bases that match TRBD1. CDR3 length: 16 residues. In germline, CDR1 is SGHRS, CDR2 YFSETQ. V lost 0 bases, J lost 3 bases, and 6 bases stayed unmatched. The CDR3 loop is CASSLGDRVNGNTIYF. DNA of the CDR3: TGCGCCAGCAGCTTGGGTGACAGGGTAAATGGAAACACCATATATTTT.

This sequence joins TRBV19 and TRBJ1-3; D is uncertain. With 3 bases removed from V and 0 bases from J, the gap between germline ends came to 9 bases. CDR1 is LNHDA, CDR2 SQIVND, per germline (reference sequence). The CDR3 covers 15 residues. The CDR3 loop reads CASSIAVSSGNTIYF. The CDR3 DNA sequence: TGTGCCAGTAGTATTGCAGTCTCCTCTGGAAACACCATATATTTT.

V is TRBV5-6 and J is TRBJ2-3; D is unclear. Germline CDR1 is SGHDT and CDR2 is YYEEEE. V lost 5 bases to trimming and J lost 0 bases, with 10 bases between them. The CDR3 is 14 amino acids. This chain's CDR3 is CASRPGLSTDTQYF. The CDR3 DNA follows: TGTGCCAGCAGGCCAGGCCTCAGCACAGATACGCAGTATTTT.

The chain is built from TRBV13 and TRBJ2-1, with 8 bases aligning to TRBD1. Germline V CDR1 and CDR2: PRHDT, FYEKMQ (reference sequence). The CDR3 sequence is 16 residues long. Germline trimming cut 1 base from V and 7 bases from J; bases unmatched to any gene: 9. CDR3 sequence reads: CASSLVGQGAANEQFF. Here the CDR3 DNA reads TGTGCCAGCAGCTTAGTGGGGCAGGGGGCGGCGAATGAGCAGTTCTTC.

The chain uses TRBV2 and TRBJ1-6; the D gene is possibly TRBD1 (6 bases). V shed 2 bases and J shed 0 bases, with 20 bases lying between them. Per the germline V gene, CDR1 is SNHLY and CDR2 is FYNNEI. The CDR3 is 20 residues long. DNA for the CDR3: TGTGCCAGCAGTGAACCCCCCCGGGGGGCGAGGGGCTCCTATAATTCACCCCTCCACTTT. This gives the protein CASSEPPRGARGSYNSPLHF.

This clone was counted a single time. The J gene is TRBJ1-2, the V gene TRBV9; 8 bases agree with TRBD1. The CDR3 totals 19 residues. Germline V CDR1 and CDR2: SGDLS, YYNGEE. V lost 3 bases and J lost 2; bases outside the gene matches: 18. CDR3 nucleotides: TGTGCCAGCAGCGCTCTACCGCCCCCCGGGACAGGACCCAACTATGGCTACACCTTC. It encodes CASSALPPPGTGPNYGYTF. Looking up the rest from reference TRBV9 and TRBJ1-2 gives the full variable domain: DSGVTQTPKHLITATGQRVTLRCSPRSGDLSVYWYQQSLDQGLQFLIQYYNGEERAKGNILERFSAQQFPDLHSELNLSSLELGDSALYFCASSALPPPGTGPNYGYTFGSGTRLTVV.

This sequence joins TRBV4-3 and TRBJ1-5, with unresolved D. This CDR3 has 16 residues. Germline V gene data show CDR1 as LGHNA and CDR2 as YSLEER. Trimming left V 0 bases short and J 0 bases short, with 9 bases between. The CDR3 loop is CASSQDREGSNQPQHF. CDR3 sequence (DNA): TGCGCCAGCAGCCAAGATAGAGAGGGTAGCAATCAGCCCCAGCATTTT.